Shown below are 4 T cell receptor beta chains from a single sample sequenced in a study of cytomegalovirus exposure and HLA in healthy donors. With 60 Vbeta and 13 Jbeta primers, the PCR was carried out. The table came from immunoSEQ multiplex PCR; TCRdb's copy has only in-frame clones and leaves some out. Here the sample table reports approximately 180,000 clones. The sample taken for sequencing was PBMCs. All receptors derive from a man younger than 40 in good health and CMV-seronegative.

The chain combines TRBV4-2 with TRBJ1-5; 7 bases are shared with TRBD1. The CDR3 length is 16 residues. V lost 3 bases, J lost 6 bases, and 11 bases stayed unmatched. In germline, CDR1 is LGHNA, CDR2 YNFKEQ. The CDR3 is CASSQRQGAIGQPQHF. The CDR3 DNA follows: TGTGCCAGCAGCCAGCGACAGGGAGCGATAGGTCAGCCCCAGCATTTT.

The chain recombines TRBV19 with TRBJ1-5; no firm D call. The CDR3 is 15 amino acids. With 3 bases removed from V and 6 bases from J, the gap between germline ends came to 15 bases. From germline, CDR1 is LNHDA and CDR2 SQIVND (reference sequence). The CDR3 DNA reads TGTGCCAGTAGTATCAATCGGAGGGCACTTCAGCCCCAGCATTTT. As protein: CASSINRRALQPQHF.

The chain employs TRBV4-1 and TRBJ1-2; no clear D gene. This CDR3 comprises 14 residues. From germline, CDR1 is MGHRA and CDR2 YSYEKL. V was shortened by 0 bases and J by 0 bases, with 5 bases between the two germline ends. CDR3 residues: CASSQEQSNYGYTF. CDR3 coding DNA: TGCGCCAGCAGCCAAGAACAGTCTAACTATGGCTACACCTTC.

The chain is built from TRBV6-1 and TRBJ2-7; D gene unclear. The CDR3 contains 11 residues. V shed 9 bases and J shed 6 bases, with 12 bases lying between them. In germline, CDR1 is MNHNS, CDR2 SASEGT. The CDR3 DNA follows: TGTGCCAGTTGGGCAGGCATCGAGCAGTACTTC. Protein sequence: CASWAGIEQYF.